Sequencing of this TCR beta chain was carried out in a study of patients and donors after allogeneic stem cell transplantation. A few counts support this clonotype. MiXCR, applied by TCRdb to the RT-PCR reads, yields one record per CDR3 protein. This table holds 190,000 or so distinct CDR3 sequences, 40% to 45% found once. This CDR3 has 11 amino acids. The V gene lost 1 base and the J gene lost 0 bases, with 0 bases spanning the gap. CDR1 and CDR2 (germline): SQVTM, ANQGSEA. The source of this sequence is a human donor who was either an allogeneic HSCT recipient or a stem cell or donor lymphocyte infusion donor (not recorded which). It is not recorded whose cells these are; they may come from a transplant donor. The specimen was blood, either unsorted or a sorted T cell fraction (not recorded which). V and J are TRBV29-1 and TRBJ1-1; D gene unclear. CDR3 in amino acids: CSVEVNTEAFF. For the CDR3, the DNA is TGCAGCGTTGAAGTGAACACTGAAGCTTTCTTT.